The clone carrying this TCR beta chain appeared a few times. At the DNA level, this CDR3 is encoded by other sequences in the same sample as well. These data originate in a study of cytomegalovirus exposure and HLA in healthy donors. Study-wide context: As released early, the data held about 85 million unique TCRs from HLA-typed donors.

The PCR used 60 Vbeta and 13 Jbeta primers. Only in-frame clones appear in the TCRdb table, and some are missing; sequencing was by immunoSEQ multiplex PCR. Here the sample spans some 130,000 clones, over 70% being singletons. CDR1 is SGHRS, CDR2 YFSETQ, per germline. The ends were cut back, 0 bases at V and 3 bases at J, with 8 bases in the middle. The CDR3 totals 14 residues. V is TRBV5-1 and J is TRBJ2-3, with D possibly matching TRBD2 (5 bases). The sequencing sample was made of PBMCs. The source is a man in his forties in good health and CMV-seronegative. The CDR3 loop reads CASSLDPGTDTQYF. DNA for the CDR3: TGCGCCAGCAGCTTGGACCCGGGAACAGATACGCAGTATTTT.